Listed below are T cell receptor beta chains from one sample, sequenced in a study of blood T cell repertoires in COVID-19. The method was immunoSEQ multiplex PCR; TCRdb's version includes in-frame clones alone and lacks a portion of them. Of 100,000 to 120,000 clones listed, about 85% were seen once; the top ten hold around 4.3%. Material for sequencing was peripheral blood. The origin of the receptors is a man in his fifties or sixties with acute or convalescent COVID-19. CDR3s include the opening cysteine and the closing phenylalanine or tryptophan.

CDR3: CASSLVAEQETQYF; V: TRBV28
CDR3: CASGTSGSNEQFF; V: TRBV6-5
CDR3: CASSYGLNQPQHF; V: TRBV6-5
CDR3: CAWSWDSSSYEQYF; V: TRBV30
CDR3: CASSLQGEDQYF; V: TRBV5-1
CDR3: CASSSGTGKQPQHF; V: TRBV7-2
CDR3: CATGTGLEGYTF; V: TRBV10-3
CDR3: CATSRESYNEQFF; V: TRBV24-1
CDR3: CASSSGQGMNTEAFF; V: TRBV5-4
CDR3: CASRRRVATNEKLFF; V: TRBV6-5
CDR3: CASSVPGNSGNTIYF; V: TRBV27